This TCR beta chain derives from a study of blood T cell repertoires in COVID-19. At the level of the study: COVID-19 samples from acute and convalescent phases originated in the United States, Italy and Spain. From T cells, B-cell-depleted T cells, or PBMCs came the material, which was cDNA or gDNA.

The age range of participants was about 18 to 95 years, with residence in 20 to 25 US areas. In the original workflow: Reference gene primer amplification gave estimated nucleated cell counts. Generated by immunoSEQ multiplex PCR, the TCRdb table keeps only in-frame clones and is missing some. That table supplies the V and J calls and clone size; D and trimming were determined from the DNA. The table shows 360,000 or so clones, with approximately 89% occurring only once. CDR1 is SGHDN and CDR2 is FVKESK in the germline V gene. V was pared by 4 bases and J by 1 base, with 13 bases of the junction left unmatched. The CDR3 sequence is 17 residues long.

This receptor was taken from a woman in her 30s who had recovered from COVID-19. The material sequenced was PBMCs or T cells enriched from blood (not recorded which). The gene calls are TRBV14 and TRBJ2-7; 7 bases line up with TRBD2. The CDR3 region has the DNA TGTGCCAGCAGCCCAGAACCCGGGCTAGCGGTTTCCTACGAGCAGTACTTC. As protein: CASSPEPGLAVSYEQYF.